The clone carrying this TCR beta chain came up a few times. The antigen is not known. TCRdb passed the reads through MiXCR, listing each CDR3 protein once. The sample holds approximately 500,000 distinct CDR3 sequences; approximately 15% are singletons and the top ten take 20% to 30%. The sample is drawn from a study of T cell repertoires in cytomegalovirus infection. Overall study context: From public TCR beta signatures came an indication of both CMV infection and matching HLA type. General study points: HLA-C-restricted CMV-specific TCR beta clonotypes prevailed in the ex vivo response. Cumulative public TCR beta family frequency identified CMV carriers with the relevant HLA.

The germline V gene has CDR1 SEHNR and CDR2 FQNEAQ (reference sequence). The CDR3 consists of 13 residues. Trimming pared 5 bases from V and 4 bases from J, leaving 12 bases between. Sequenced material: CD8+ T cells from PBMCs. This receptor was identified in a human donor in good health (CMV status not recorded). Some clones in this sample may be carry-over from other donors' samples. The chain carries TRBV7-9 and TRBJ2-7; a possible D gene is TRBD1 (6 bases). The CDR3 is CASSRTGKYEQYF. In nucleotides, the CDR3 is TGTGCCAGCAGCCGCACAGGGAAATACGAGCAGTACTTC.